This TCR beta chain was sequenced for a study of control samples from healthy donors and cancer patients. CDR3 length: 11 residues. Trimming took off 1 base at V and 8 bases at J, with 2 bases between the two ends. Germline assignment: CDR1 LGHNA and CDR2 YSLEER. Profiling relied on immunoSEQ multiplex PCR, and the TCRdb table lists in-frame clones only, not all of them. The sample lists about 140,000 clones, about 89% occurring once. Concerning this clone itself: The sample holds other DNA sequences that translate to the same CDR3.

The origin of this receptor is a man aged 30-40 years in good health. The specimen was blood. V usage is TRBV4-3 and J usage is TRBJ2-2, with unresolved D. CDR3 in amino acids: CASSQGGELFF. The CDR3 DNA reads TGCGCCAGCAGCCAAGGGGGGGAGCTGTTTTTT.